These 25 T cell receptor beta chains came from one sample sequenced in a study of cytomegalovirus exposure and HLA in healthy donors. Primers: 60 Vbeta forward and 13 Jbeta reverse. TCRdb's copy holds only in-frame clones and misses some; the assay was immunoSEQ multiplex PCR. Here the sample spans approximately 120,000 clones, approximately 81% being singletons. Sequences were obtained from PBMCs. All receptors come from a man younger than 35 in good health and CMV-seropositive.

This clone was detected only a few times. The CDR3 nucleotides are TGTGCCTGGAGCCGGGTGGTCCCCCAGAAAGGCTACACCTTC. Translated, it gives CAWSRVVPQKGYTF. J is TRBJ1-2 and V is TRBV30, with D unclear. V was shortened by 3 bases and J by 8 bases, with 19 bases between the two germline ends. Germline V lookup: CDR1 GTSNPN, CDR2 SVGIG (reference sequence). The length of the CDR3 is 14 residues. Full variable domain (rest looked up from reference TRBV30 and TRBJ1-2): SQTIHQWPATLVQPVGSPLSLECTVEGTSNPNLYWYRQAAGRGLQLLFYSVGIGQISSEVPQNLSASRPQDRQFILSSKKLLLSDSGFYLCAWSRVVPQKGYTFGSGTRLTVV.

The chain employs TRBV11-2 and TRBJ1-2; possible D gene TRBD1, 6 bases. CDR1 and CDR2 (germline): SGHAT, FQNNGV. Trimming left V 3 bases short and J 8 bases short, with 13 bases between. The CDR3 runs to 13 residues. CDR3: CASSFTGSKGYTF. DNA for the CDR3: TGTGCCAGCAGCTTTACAGGGTCTAAGGGCTACACCTTC.

V is TRBV5-6 and J is TRBJ2-2; 9 bases map to TRBD2. CDR1 and CDR2 from the germline V gene are SGHDT and YYEEEE. The ends lost 1 base at V and 4 bases at J; junction bases unmatched: 8. CDR3 length equals 17 residues. DNA for the CDR3: TGTGCCAGCAGCTTGTTTGTGATAGCGGGAGTCACCGGGGAGCTGTTTTTT. It encodes CASSLFVIAGVTGELFF.

This clone came up a few times. This chain uses TRBV10-3 with TRBJ1-1, with 8 bases matching TRBD1. Germline trimming cut 6 bases from V and 3 bases from J; bases unmatched to any gene: 6. CDR1 and CDR2 (germline): ENHRY, SYGVKD. This CDR3 is 14 amino acids long. The CDR3 DNA reads TGTGCCATCAGAGCTCCGGACAGGGACACTGAAGCTTTCTTT. Amino acid sequence: CAIRAPDRDTEAFF.

V is TRBV7-8 and J is TRBJ2-2, with TRBD2 identical over 13 bases. Germline CDR1 SGHVS, CDR2 FQNEAQ. The CDR3 spans 17 residues. V trimming: 5 bases; J trimming: 4 bases; junction bases outside the gene matches: 7. In DNA, the CDR3 is TGTGCCAGCAGCCGACGGACTAGCGGGAGCGGCACCGGGGAGCTGTTTTTT. Translated, it gives CASSRRTSGSGTGELFF.

The chain employs TRBV6-6 and TRBJ2-3, with TRBD2 matching 14 bases. This CDR3 region has 16 residues. Germline lookup yields CDR1 MNHNY and CDR2 SVGAGI (reference sequence). The J segment lost 7 bases and the V segment lost 4 bases, leaving 7 bases of the junction unmatched. The CDR3 DNA follows: TGTGCCAGCAGTTTCGGGACTAGCGGGGGTACAAATACGCAGTATTTT. Amino acids: CASSFGTSGGTNTQYF.

This clone was seen just once. An end of the junction differs from the germline gene, which may be a read error. CDR3 in amino acids: CSSSPAHGTEFQETQYF. CDR3 nucleotides: TGTTCCAGCAGCCCAGCCCACGGGACAGAGTTCCAAGAGACCCAGTACTTC. The V call is TRBV7-9, the J call TRBJ2-5; 7 nucleotides match TRBD1. CDR1 and CDR2 from the germline V gene are SEHNR and FQNEAQ (reference sequence). The CDR3 contains 17 residues.

V is TRBV5-1 and J is TRBJ2-3, with 11 bases lining up with TRBD2. V lost 5 bases and J lost 6; bases outside the gene matches: 5. The CDR3 is made up of 14 amino acids. CDR1 SGHRS and CDR2 YFSETQ come from the germline V gene. For the CDR3, the DNA is TGCGCCAGCAGAACTAGCGGGGGAGGGGATACGCAGTATTTT. It yields the protein CASRTSGGGDTQYF.

The chain combines TRBV6-6 with TRBJ1-5; D gene ambiguous. CDR1 is MNHNY, CDR2 SVGAGI, per germline (reference sequence). With 6 bases removed from V and 1 base from J, the gap between germline ends came to 10 bases. The CDR3 is 14 residues long. The CDR3 sequence is CASRHSQSNQPQHF. CDR3 coding DNA: TGTGCCAGCAGACATTCTCAGAGCAATCAGCCCCAGCATTTT.

The V gene is TRBV5-4, the J gene TRBJ2-7; D possibly corresponds to TRBD2 (5 bases). Trimming left V 5 bases short and J 7 bases short, with 22 bases between. This CDR3 is 15 amino acids long. CDR1 is SGHNT, CDR2 YYREEE, per germline (reference sequence). This CDR3 reads CASRSGPGFRGEQYF. The CDR3 DNA is TGTGCCAGCAGATCCGGACCGGGATTTCGTGGGGAGCAGTACTTC.

V usage is TRBV11-3 and J usage is TRBJ2-1; 9 bases line up with TRBD1. Germline CDR1 reads SGHNT; CDR2 reads YENEEA. V lost 1 base to trimming and J lost 12 bases; unmatched junction nucleotides: 7. The CDR3 consists of 14 residues. CDR3 in DNA: TGTGCCAGCAGCTTAGGCGGGGGACAGGGTGGGCAGTTCTTC. Amino acid sequence: CASSLGGGQGGQFF.

V and J are TRBV4-1 and TRBJ2-7, with D tentatively TRBD1 (6 bases). Germline V lookup: CDR1 MGHRA, CDR2 YSYEKL. This CDR3 is 16 amino acids long. V gave up 2 bases and J gave up 6 bases, with 20 bases separating them. The CDR3 is CASSQKPRTDLGEQYF. The CDR3 coding sequence is TGCGCCAGCAGCCAAAAACCTCGGACAGACTTAGGCGAGCAGTACTTC.

The chain joins TRBV5-1 to TRBJ2-7; a weak D match, TRBD1 (6 bases). This CDR3 is 14 amino acids long. With 6 bases removed from V and 5 bases from J, the gap between germline ends came to 18 bases. From germline, CDR1 is SGHRS and CDR2 YFSETQ. Written as DNA, the CDR3 is TGCGCCAGCAAAATCTCAGGGGAAAGGGACGAGCAGTACTTC. Its translation: CASKISGERDEQYF.

The chain has TRBV6-5 and TRBJ2-1; 11 positions match TRBD2. The V segment lost 4 bases and the J segment 7 bases; nucleotides outside the gene matches: 6. Germline V gives CDR1 MNHEY, CDR2 SVGAGI. The CDR3 extends over 15 amino acids. In DNA form, the CDR3 reads TGTGCCAGCAGTTGGGGAGCTAGCGGGAGGAATGAGCAGTTCTTC. Translated, it gives CASSWGASGRNEQFF.

This sequence joins TRBV30 and TRBJ1-4, with TRBD1 as a possible D gene (5 bases). CDR1 is GTSNPN and CDR2 is SVGIG in the germline V gene (reference sequence). The germline V and J ends were trimmed by 3 bases and 0 bases, with 23 bases remaining between them. CDR3 size: 19 residues. The CDR3 reads CAWSRGLQPVVATNEKLFF. For the CDR3, the DNA is TGTGCCTGGAGCCGGGGGTTGCAGCCCGTAGTTGCAACTAATGAAAAACTGTTTTTT.

This sequence joins TRBV7-9 and TRBJ2-1; 8 positions agree with TRBD2. The CDR3 sequence is 16 residues long. The J segment lost 5 bases and the V segment lost 4 bases, leaving 10 bases of the junction unmatched. Germline V gene lookup returns CDR1 SEHNR and CDR2 FQNEAQ (reference sequence). CDR3: CASSSLAGNRNNEQFF. The CDR3 nucleotides read TGTGCCAGCAGCTCGTTAGCGGGAAACCGGAACAATGAGCAGTTCTTC.

Note on this clone: Its ends do not fully match the called genes, so a read error is possible. This chain uses TRBV7-9 with TRBJ2-7; weak D call: TRBD1 (6 bases). The CDR3 consists of 12 residues. Germline V gives CDR1 SEHNR, CDR2 FQNEAQ (reference sequence). CDR3 nucleotides: TGTTCCAGCAGCAAGGACAGCTACGAGCAGTACTTC. This encodes CSSSKDSYEQYF.

The rearrangement uses TRBV10-1 and TRBJ2-2; a possible D gene is TRBD1 (6 bases). The CDR3 is 14 residues long. Trimming removed 5 bases from V and 2 bases from J, with 9 bases in between. Germline lookup yields CDR1 WNHNN and CDR2 SYGVQD (reference sequence). CDR3 in amino acids: CASSRDTNTGELFF. The DNA for the CDR3 is TGCGCCAGCAGTCGGGACACCAACACCGGGGAGCTGTTTTTT.

The table lists this clone with a few counts. For the CDR3, the DNA is TGTGCCAGCAGACCGACAGGGCCCCAAGAGACCCAGTACTTC. This sequence encodes CASRPTGPQETQYF. J is TRBJ2-5 and V is TRBV7-9, with 7 bases lining up with TRBD1. Unmatched junction bases numbered 5, after V lost 6 bases and J lost 1 base. Germline V CDR1 and CDR2: SEHNR, FQNEAQ (reference sequence). The CDR3 consists of 14 residues.

The chain has TRBV19 and TRBJ2-1; the D gene is possibly TRBD2 (6 bases). V lost 5 bases and J lost 6, with 20 bases in between. The CDR3 totals 16 residues. CDR1 is LNHDA and CDR2 is SQIVND in the germline V gene (reference sequence). The DNA of the CDR3 is TGTGCCAGTAGTGTGAACCGGGACTTACTCTTCAATGAGCAGTTCTTC. It yields the protein CASSVNRDLLFNEQFF.

This chain connects TRBV12-5 to TRBJ1-1; D unclear. This CDR3 has 13 residues. Germline V lookup: CDR1 LGHNT, CDR2 FRNRAP. V was cut by 5 bases and J by 1 base, with 8 bases left in between. The CDR3 region is CASGPPGNTEAFF. CDR3 coding DNA: TGTGCTAGTGGTCCCCCGGGGAACACTGAAGCTTTCTTT.

V gene TRBV10-3 combines with J gene TRBJ1-1; tentative D call: TRBD1 (6 bases). Looked up from germline, CDR1 is ENHRY and CDR2 is SYGVKD. V lost 5 bases to trimming and J lost 3 bases, with 13 bases between them. The CDR3 totals 14 residues. This CDR3 is CAISRTVSDTEAFF. CDR3 nucleotide sequence: TGTGCCATCAGTAGGACAGTTTCAGACACTGAAGCTTTCTTT.

The gene calls are TRBV4-3 and TRBJ2-5; D call uncertain. Germline CDR1 reads LGHNA; CDR2 reads YSLEER. V shed 0 bases and J shed 1 base, with 18 bases lying between them. CDR3 length: 18 amino acids. CDR3: CASSQDFSSGVFQETQYF. The CDR3 nucleotides read TGCGCCAGCAGCCAAGATTTCTCGTCCGGAGTTTTCCAAGAGACCCAGTACTTC.

This clone was counted a single time. V usage is TRBV7-9 and J usage is TRBJ2-3; D is uncertain. Germline V CDR1 and CDR2: SEHNR, FQNEAQ (reference sequence). V was pared by 0 bases and J by 6 bases, with 13 bases between. This CDR3 has 15 amino acids. Written as DNA, the CDR3 is TGTGCCAGCAGCTTAGCGGGCGCGCAAGAGGATACGCAGTATTTT. Amino acid sequence: CASSLAGAQEDTQYF.

This clone was seen a handful of times. J is TRBJ2-2 and V is TRBV19; TRBD2 might be the D (5 bases). The length of the CDR3 is 12 residues. Germline V gives CDR1 LNHDA, CDR2 SQIVND (reference sequence). V dropped 7 bases and J dropped 3 bases, with 6 bases sitting between them. The CDR3 nucleotides are TGTGCCAGTATGGGAGACACCGGGGAGCTGTTTTTT. Its translation: CASMGDTGELFF.